These T cell receptor beta chains were read from a single sample in a study of PD-1 blockade in classical Hodgkin lymphoma. Using immunoSEQ multiplex PCR, the repertoire was profiled, and TCRdb retains in-frame clones only, with some absent. The sample includes approximately 98,000 clones, nearly 90% of them seen just once. The source was peripheral blood mononuclear cells (PBMCs), collected before the second cycle of nivolumab. The receptors derive from a human donor with classical Hodgkin lymphoma. CDR3s include the opening cysteine and the closing phenylalanine or tryptophan. Each record gives: CDR3 protein, CDR3 DNA, V gene, clone size, D gene, J gene. A D gene is named only where the DNA matches it firmly. The listing skips clone size in some rows; elsewhere it reads once, few, many or a size class.

CASSDGYQMNTEAFF | TGTGCCAGCTCAGACGGCTACCAAATGAACACTGAAGCTTTCTTT | TRBV19 | few | . | TRBJ1-1
CASSYGAGAHEQYF | TGTGCCAGCAGCTATGGGGCAGGGGCCCACGAGCAGTACTTC | TRBV11-2 | . | . | TRBJ2-7
CASSLSPEGAGWQPQHF | TGTGCCAGCAGTTTATCTCCCGAAGGCGCCGGATGGCAGCCCCAGCATTTT | TRBV27 | . | . | TRBJ1-5
CASSTQGGVNTEAFF | TGTGCCAGCAGCACCCAGGGGGGGGTAAACACTGAAGCTTTCTTT | TRBV13 | once | TRBD1 | TRBJ1-1
CASSSPTFGGRAGELFF | TGTGCCAGCAGCTCCCCAACCTTTGGCGGGAGGGCCGGGGAGCTGTTTTTT | TRBV7-8 | . | TRBD2 | TRBJ2-2
CASNDRNQPQHF | TGTGCCAGCAATGACAGAAATCAGCCCCAGCATTTT | TRBV28 | . | . | TRBJ1-5
CASSYSTSGYYNEQFF | TGTGCCAGCAGTTACTCAACTAGCGGGTATTACAATGAGCAGTTCTTC | TRBV6-6 | . | TRBD2 | TRBJ2-1
CASSAGHTDTQYF | TGTGCCAGCAGTGCAGGGCACACAGATACGCAGTATTTT | TRBV6-6 | . | . | TRBJ2-3
CAWSPGYRDRGLRDLYEQYF | TGTGCCTGGAGTCCGGGCTACCGGGACAGGGGGTTGAGGGACCTGTACGAGCAGTACTTC | TRBV30 | . | TRBD1 | TRBJ2-7
CAIRDRGIEETEAFF | TGTGCCATCAGGGACAGGGGAATAGAAGAAACTGAAGCTTTCTTT | TRBV10-3 | . | TRBD1 | TRBJ1-1
CASSLGRSKLFF | TGTGCCAGCAGCCTAGGCCGGTCGAAACTGTTTTTT | TRBV7-9 | . | . | TRBJ1-4
CASSLSGGYEQYF | TGTGCCAGCAGCTTATCCGGGGGATACGAGCAGTACTTC | TRBV13 | . | . | TRBJ2-7
CASSGAAGYEQFF | TGCGCCAGCAGCGGCGCTGCGGGATATGAGCAGTTCTTC | TRBV4-1 | . | . | TRBJ2-1
CASRPSTTTYEQYF | TGTGCCAGCAGGCCTTCGACAACAACCTACGAGCAGTACTTC | TRBV6-5 | . | . | TRBJ2-7
CASSVDGYEQYF | TGTGCCAGCAGCGTAGATGGCTACGAGCAGTACTTC | TRBV9 | . | . | TRBJ2-7
CASMLSASGAPYQETQYF | TGTGCCAGCATGTTATCGGCTAGCGGAGCCCCCTACCAAGAGACCCAGTACTTC | TRBV2 | . | TRBD2 | TRBJ2-5
CASRSAGVWYF | TGTGCCAGCAGGTCAGCGGGAGTATGGTACTTC | TRBV6-1 | . | TRBD2 | TRBJ2-4
CASSEGPGRSGAFF | TGTGCCAGCAGTGAAGGGCCAGGGCGGTCGGGGGCTTTCTTT | TRBV2 | few | . | TRBJ1-1
CASSLLAGGYNEQFF | TGTGCCAGCAGTTTACTAGCGGGAGGGTACAATGAGCAGTTCTTC | TRBV6-1 | . | TRBD2 | TRBJ2-1
CASRPTTGFQETQYF | TGTGCCAGCAGACCCACGACAGGTTTCCAAGAGACCCAGTACTTC | TRBV6-5 | . | . | TRBJ2-5
CASSPGRNTEAFF | TGTGCCAGCAGCCCCGGACGGAACACTGAAGCTTTCTTT | TRBV11-2 | . | . | TRBJ1-1
CSAFPGQGLAANTEAFF | TGCAGCGCTTTCCCGGGACAGGGGCTCGCGGCGAACACTGAAGCTTTCTTT | TRBV29-1 | . | TRBD1 | TRBJ1-1
CASSLSYTEAFF | TGTGCCAGCAGTCTCAGCTACACTGAAGCTTTCTTT | TRBV11-2 | . | . | TRBJ1-1
CASSLSNEQFF | TGTGCCAGCAGCTTAAGCAATGAGCAGTTCTTC | TRBV5-6 | . | . | TRBJ2-1
CASSLVVVAGELFF | TGTGCCAGCAGCTTAGTTGTGGTCGCGGGGGAGCTGTTTTTT | TRBV7-2 | . | . | TRBJ2-2
CASSLGIRDRGYEQYF | TGTGCCAGCAGCTTAGGCATCCGGGACAGGGGCTACGAGCAGTACTTC | TRBV11-2 | . | TRBD1 | TRBJ2-7
CASSFEQGLTEAFF | TGTGCCAGCAGCTTCGAGCAGGGACTCACTGAAGCTTTCTTT | TRBV7-2 | . | . | TRBJ1-1